These 22 T cell receptor delta chains originate from one sample sequenced in a study of gamma-delta T cells after stem cell transplantation. TCRdb reprocessed the RT-PCR reads using CATT. Here the sample spans fewer than 850 delta-chain clones, more than 0.95% being singletons. Material for sequencing was gamma-delta T cells. The receptors were sampled from a human donor. It is not recorded whose cells these are; they may come from a transplant donor.

Concerning this clone itself: A far larger clone differs by one base, so this is likely a read error. This specimen includes other DNA sequences encoding the same CDR3. The V gene is TRDV2, the J gene TRDJ1; TRDD3 aligns across 11 bases. Per germline, CDR1 GEAIGNYY and CDR2 EKD. The CDR3 consists of 17 residues. CDR3 sequence reads: CACDTLGDKRDTDKLIF. The CDR3, as DNA: TGTGCCTGTGACACACTGGGGGATAAACGGGACACTGATAAACTCATCTTT.

A remark on this clone: This DNA translates differently at residue 11 from the TCRdb protein, which is that of a much larger clone; a read error is likely, and the protein shown is the DNA's own translation. This sequence joins TRDV2 and TRDJ1, with 8 bases matching TRDD3. Trimming removed 0 bases from V and 1 base from J; junction bases left unmatched: 9. CDR3 size: 17 residues. Germline V gene data show CDR1 as GEAIGNYY and CDR2 as EKD. Here the CDR3 DNA reads TGTGCCTGTGACACCGTCGGACTGGGGGGAAGCACCGATAAACTCATCTTT. Its translation is CACDTVGLGGSTDKLIF.

This clone turned up a few times. This likely stems from a read error, as it lies one base from a far larger clone. The sample has other DNA sequences that encode this CDR3 too. The J gene is TRDJ1, the V gene TRDV2; 11 nucleotides line up with TRDD3. The CDR3 extends over 19 amino acids. Germline CDR1 and CDR2: GEAIGNYY and EKD. In nucleotides, the CDR3 is TGTGCTTGTGACCCCATGCCCGGTCTGGGGGATACCGGAGGGTCTAAACTCATCTTT. It specifies CACDPMPGLGDTGGSKLIF.

Relative to its sample, this clone is medium-sized. Possible read error: a much larger clone is one base away. The sample holds other DNA sequences that translate to the same CDR3. This rearrangement joins TRDV2 to TRDJ1; a possible D gene is TRDD3 (5 bases). This CDR3 has 15 residues. Germline V gene data show CDR1 as GEAIGNYY and CDR2 as EKD. The CDR3 DNA sequence: TGTGCCTGTGACACCGCGGGGACACCGGGCGATAAGCTCATCTTT. Translation: CACDTAGTPGDKLIF.

Details on this clone: A far more abundant clone sits one base away, making this likely a read error. Other nucleotide sequences in the sample specify the same CDR3. CDR3 sequence: CACDTLGDKRDTDKLIF. The CDR3 region has the DNA TGTGCCTGCGACACACTGGGGGATAAACGGGACACCGATAAACTCATCTTT. The chain recombines TRDV2 with TRDJ1; 11 nucleotides line up with TRDD3. This CDR3 region has 17 residues. Germline V CDR1 and CDR2: GEAIGNYY, EKD.

This clone is large. The V call is TRDV2, the J call TRDJ1; 12 nucleotides agree with TRDD3. Germline CDR1 reads GEAIGNYY; CDR2 reads EKD. There are 19 residues in the CDR3. The V and J ends lost 0 bases and 9 bases, in that order; junction bases with no gene match: 19. This CDR3 is CACDTVVGGKGWGIRELIF. DNA for the CDR3: TGTGCCTGTGACACCGTGGTCGGGGGCAAGGGCTGGGGGATACGCGAACTCATCTTT.

In the case of this clone: This is likely an artifact of a read error, given a far larger clone one base away. The same CDR3 is also encoded by other DNA sequences in this sample. The J gene is TRDJ1, the V gene TRDV2; D perhaps matches TRDD3 (5 bases). The length of the CDR3 is 14 residues. CDR1 GEAIGNYY and CDR2 EKD come from the germline V gene. V was cut by 1 base and J by 0 bases, with 8 bases left in between. The CDR3 reads CACDTVGNTDKLIF. CDR3 sequence (DNA): TGTGCCTGTGACACTGTGGGGAACACCGATAAACTCATCTTT.

Notes on this clone: With a much larger clone just one base away, this may be a read error. V usage is TRDV2 and J usage is TRDJ1, with TRDD3 matching 12 bases. Trimming took 6 bases from V and 3 from J; bases not matched to a gene: 10. CDR1 and CDR2 (germline): GEAIGNYY, EKD. The length of the CDR3 is 16 residues. The CDR3 nucleotides read TGTGCCTGTAACGCCTTACTGGGGGATACTGCCGATAAACTCATCTTT. Translation: CACNALLGDTADKLIF.

This clone was observed a handful of times. This chain links TRDV2 with TRDJ1; D is possibly TRDD3 (6 bases). This CDR3 has 14 amino acids. Germline V CDR1 and CDR2: GEAIGNYY, EKD. V dropped 3 bases and J dropped 5 bases, with 15 bases sitting between them. The DNA for the CDR3 is TGTGCCTGTGACCCGTGGGGGCCAGAGGATAAACTCATCTTT. As protein: CACDPWGPEDKLIF.

This clone was found a few times. A far larger clone is off by one base, so a read error is likely. The chain employs TRDV2 and TRDJ1; 11 nucleotides align to TRDD3. The CDR3 loop spans 18 amino acids. Germline values: CDR1 GEAIGNYY, CDR2 EKD. The CDR3 reads CACGTVGLGDIVTDKLIF. CDR3 nucleotides: TGTGCCTGTGGCACCGTCGGACTGGGGGATATTGTCACCGATAAACTCATCTTT.

This clone was found a few times. The chain is built from TRDV2 and TRDJ3; 7 bases map to TRDD3. The CDR3 totals 17 residues. Trimming took 3 bases from V and 12 from J; bases not matched to a gene: 16. The germline V gene encodes CDR1 GEAIGNYY and CDR2 EKD. For the CDR3, the DNA is TGTGCCTGTGACGCCGTACTGGGGCTCTCCCAAGACCGACAGATGTTTTTC. Its protein is CACDAVLGLSQDRQMFF.

As to this clone: A read error is likely here: a far larger clone is one base away. Other nucleotide sequences in the sample specify the same CDR3. This chain connects TRDV2 to TRDJ1, with TRDD3 matching over 8 bases. The germline CDR1 and CDR2 sequences are GEAIGNYY and EKD. The CDR3 runs 20 residues. The ends lost 0 bases at V and 6 bases at J; junction bases unmatched: 23. CDR3 sequence: CACDTLSGGPPREHFHKLIF. The CDR3 DNA is TGTGCCTGTGACACCCTCTCTGGGGGACCCCCCCGCGAACACTTCCATAAACTCATCTTT.

In regard to this clone: The TCRdb protein, from a much larger clone, departs from this DNA's translation at residue 12, likely by read error; the protein shown derives from the DNA. This chain uses TRDV2 with TRDJ1; 8 nucleotides match TRDD3. J gave up 6 bases and V 0 bases, and 23 bases lay outside the gene matches. CDR3 length: 20 amino acids. Germline assignment: CDR1 GEAIGNYY and CDR2 EKD. Written as DNA, the CDR3 is TGTGCCTGTGACACCCTCTCTGGGGGACCCCCCCAAGAACACTTCCATAAACTCATCTTT. Translation gives CACDTLSGGPPQEHFHKLIF.

This clone was detected a few times. A far larger clone is just one base off, so this is likely a read error. J is TRDJ1 and V is TRDV2, with 9 bases aligning to TRDD3. Losses at the gene ends were 0 bases for V and 3 bases for J; bases not matched to a gene: 16. The CDR3 sequence is 19 residues long. Germline values: CDR1 GEAIGNYY, CDR2 EKD. CDR3 DNA sequence: TGTGCCTGTGACACCGTAAGGGGGATACCTTCAACTTGGGCCGATAAACTCATCTTT. Its translation: CACDTVRGIPSTWADKLIF.

This clone is deemed medium-sized. The chain couples TRDV1 to TRDJ1; 7 bases align to TRDD2. The V gene end was trimmed by 0 bases and the J gene end by 0 bases; junction bases not matched to a gene: 28. This CDR3 is 24 amino acids long. CDR1 and CDR2 (germline): TSWWSYY, QGS. For the CDR3, the DNA is TGTGCTCTTGGGGAACTCTCTGCCTTCCTGGGTATACGGCACCCTTCCTGGTACACCGATAAACTCATCTTT. This gives the protein CALGELSAFLGIRHPSWYTDKLIF.

By sample share, this clone is large. The V gene is TRDV2, the J gene TRDJ1; TRDD3 agrees at 9 bases. CDR1 and CDR2 from the germline V gene are GEAIGNYY and EKD. This CDR3 contains 19 residues. V lost 0 bases and J lost 3; bases outside the gene matches: 16. The CDR3 DNA reads as TGTGCCTGTGACACCGTAAGGGGGATACTTTCAACTTGGGCCGATAAACTCATCTTT. It specifies CACDTVRGILSTWADKLIF.

Details on this clone: Given a far larger clone just one base away, this is likely a sequencing read error. The CDR3 reads CACDALLGDTTDKLIF. The CDR3 DNA is TGTGCCTGTGACGCCTTACTGGGGGATACTACCGATAAACTCATCTTT. This chain links TRDV2 with TRDJ1, with 12 bases fitting TRDD3. Germline values: CDR1 GEAIGNYY, CDR2 EKD. The CDR3 contains 16 residues. V dropped 3 bases and J dropped 2; count of bases not matched to a gene: 6.

J is TRDJ1 and V is TRDV1, with 8 bases matching TRDD3. The CDR3 totals 23 residues. Germline V gene sequence: CDR1 TSWWSYY, CDR2 QGS. J was trimmed by 5 bases and V by 0 bases; bases with no gene match: 29. This CDR3 is CALGELNRISEPYMDWGDDKLIF. The CDR3, as DNA: TGTGCTCTTGGGGAACTAAATCGTATATCGGAGCCCTACATGGACTGGGGGGATGATAAACTCATCTTT.

This clone showed up just a few times. TCRdb attributes to this sequence the protein of a much larger clone, which differs from the DNA translation at residue 18; a read error is likely, and the protein displayed is translated from the DNA. The chain couples TRDV1 to TRDJ1; TRDD3 agrees at 11 bases. Germline V gives CDR1 TSWWSYY, CDR2 QGS. The CDR3 contains 20 residues. The DNA for the CDR3 is TGTGCTCTTGGGGATGGTGTGATTAAGCGTTACTGGGGGATAATCGATAAACCCATCTTT. It yields the protein CALGDGVIKRYWGIIDKPIF.

Details on this clone: The TCRdb record carries a much larger clone's protein, which differs from this DNA's translation at residue 8; a read error is the likely cause, and the protein listed here is the DNA translation. This chain uses TRDV2 with TRDJ1; 7 nucleotides line up with TRDD3. Germline V CDR1 and CDR2: GEAIGNYY, EKD. The junction had 8 bases not matched to a gene; V was cut back by 3 bases and J by 2 bases. The CDR3 is 15 residues long. The CDR3 loop is CACDSLGGTTDKLIF. In DNA form, the CDR3 reads TGTGCCTGTGACTCCCTGGGGGGTACAACCGATAAACTCATCTTT.

Concerning this clone: Just one base apart from a much larger clone, this may be a read error. This sample includes further DNA sequences coding for the same CDR3. This chain links TRDV1 with TRDJ1, with TRDD3 identical over 11 bases. The germline CDR1 and CDR2 sequences are TSWWSYY and QGS. V dropped 3 bases and J dropped 8; count of bases not matched to a gene: 23. The CDR3 is 20 residues long. DNA for the CDR3: TGTGCTCTTGGGGATGGTGTGATTAAGCGTTACTGGGGGATAATCGACAAACTCATCTTT. Protein: CALGDGVIKRYWGIIDKLIF.

By share, this clone counts as large. The sample carries other DNA sequences with the same CDR3. The V gene is TRDV1, the J gene TRDJ1; 8 nucleotides agree with TRDD3. This CDR3 comprises 18 residues. J gave up 4 bases and V 1 base, and 14 bases lay outside the gene matches. CDR1 is TSWWSYY, CDR2 QGS, per germline. CDR3 DNA: TGTGCTCTTGGGGAACCCCACCTACGCCTGGGGGACCGCGATAAACTCATCTTT. This sequence encodes CALGEPHLRLGDRDKLIF.